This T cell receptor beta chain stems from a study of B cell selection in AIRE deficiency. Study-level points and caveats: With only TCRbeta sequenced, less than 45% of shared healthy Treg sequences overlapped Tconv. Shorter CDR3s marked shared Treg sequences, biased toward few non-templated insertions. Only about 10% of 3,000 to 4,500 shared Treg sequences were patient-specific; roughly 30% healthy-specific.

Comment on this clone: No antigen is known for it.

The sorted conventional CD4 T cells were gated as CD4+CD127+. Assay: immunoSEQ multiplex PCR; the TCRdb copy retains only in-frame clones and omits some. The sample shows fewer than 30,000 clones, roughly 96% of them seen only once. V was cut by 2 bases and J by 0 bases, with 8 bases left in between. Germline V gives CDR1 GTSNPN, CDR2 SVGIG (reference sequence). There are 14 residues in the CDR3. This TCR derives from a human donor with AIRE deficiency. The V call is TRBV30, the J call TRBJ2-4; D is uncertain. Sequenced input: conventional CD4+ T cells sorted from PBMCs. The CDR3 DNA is TGTGCCTGGAGTAGTAGGGTAGCCAAAAACATTCAGTACTTC. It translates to CAWSSRVAKNIQYF.